One and the same sample provided the 3 T cell receptor beta chains below, sequenced in a study of cytomegalovirus exposure and HLA in healthy donors. The method was immunoSEQ multiplex PCR; TCRdb's version includes in-frame clones alone and lacks a portion of them. The sample carries tens of thousands of clones, about 96% recorded once. The material sequenced was PBMCs. Source of these receptors: a young man in good health and CMV-seropositive.

J is TRBJ1-4 and V is TRBV27, with TRBD1 as a possible D gene (6 bases). V lost 7 bases, J lost 5 bases, and 14 bases lay in between. Germline V gene data show CDR1 as MNHEY and CDR2 as SMNVEV (reference sequence). The CDR3 has 14 residues. The DNA of the CDR3 is TGTGCCAGCACCCAACCAGGGGCGAATGAAAAACTGTTTTTT. Its protein is CASTQPGANEKLFF. Drawing the rest from reference TRBV27 and TRBJ1-4, the complete variable domain is EAQVTQNPRYLITVTGKKLTVTCSQNMNHEYMSWYRQDPGLGLRQIYYSMNVEVTDKGDVPEGYKVSRKEKRNFPLILESPSPNQTSLYFCASTQPGANEKLFFGSGTQLSVL.

The V call is TRBV4-1, the J call TRBJ2-7, with 8 bases identical to TRBD1. The CDR3 has 14 amino acids. Germline-derived CDR1 and CDR2 are MGHRA and YSYEKL. V shed 4 bases and J 5 bases; nucleotides not matched to a gene: 7. CDR3 sequence reads: CASSPTGVENEQYF. The CDR3 coding sequence is TGCGCCAGCAGCCCGACAGGGGTGGAGAACGAGCAGTACTTC.

The V gene is TRBV4-2, the J gene TRBJ2-7, with D possibly matching TRBD2 (5 bases). The ends were cut back, 3 bases at V and 4 bases at J, with 10 bases in the middle. This CDR3 spans 13 amino acids. The germline gives CDR1 LGHNA, CDR2 YNFKEQ. The CDR3 bases are TGTGCCAGCAGCCAGAGGGTACGATACGAGCAGTACTTC. Translating gives CASSQRVRYEQYF.